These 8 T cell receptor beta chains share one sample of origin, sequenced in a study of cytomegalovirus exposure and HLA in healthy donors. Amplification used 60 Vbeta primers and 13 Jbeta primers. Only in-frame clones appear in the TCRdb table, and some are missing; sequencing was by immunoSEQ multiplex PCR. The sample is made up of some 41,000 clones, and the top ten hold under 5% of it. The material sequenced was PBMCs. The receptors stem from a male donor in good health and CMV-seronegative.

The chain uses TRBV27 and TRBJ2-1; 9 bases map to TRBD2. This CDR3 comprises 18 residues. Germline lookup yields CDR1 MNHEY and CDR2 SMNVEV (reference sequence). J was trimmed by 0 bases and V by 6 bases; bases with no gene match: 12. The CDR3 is CASRAWASGVSSYNEQFF. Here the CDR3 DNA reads TGTGCCAGCAGGGCATGGGCTAGCGGGGTCAGCTCCTACAATGAGCAGTTCTTC.

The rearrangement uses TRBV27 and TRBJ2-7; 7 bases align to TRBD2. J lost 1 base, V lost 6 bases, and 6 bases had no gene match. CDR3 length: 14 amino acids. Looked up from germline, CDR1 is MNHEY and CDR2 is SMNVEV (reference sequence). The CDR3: CASRNKGLSYEQYF. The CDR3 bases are TGTGCCAGCAGAAACAAGGGACTATCCTACGAGCAGTACTTC.

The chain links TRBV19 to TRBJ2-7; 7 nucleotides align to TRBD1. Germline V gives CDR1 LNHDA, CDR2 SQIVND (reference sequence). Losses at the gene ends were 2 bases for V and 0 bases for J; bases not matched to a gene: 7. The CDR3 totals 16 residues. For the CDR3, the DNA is TGTGCCAGTAGTATACAACCTGGACAGGCCTCCTACGAGCAGTACTTC. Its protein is CASSIQPGQASYEQYF. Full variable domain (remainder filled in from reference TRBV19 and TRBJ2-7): DGGITQSPKYLFRKEGQNVTLSCEQNLNHDAMYWYRQDPGQGLRLIYYSQIVNDFQKGDIAEGYSVSREKKESFPLTVTSAQKNPTAFYLCASSIQPGQASYEQYFGPGTRLTVT.

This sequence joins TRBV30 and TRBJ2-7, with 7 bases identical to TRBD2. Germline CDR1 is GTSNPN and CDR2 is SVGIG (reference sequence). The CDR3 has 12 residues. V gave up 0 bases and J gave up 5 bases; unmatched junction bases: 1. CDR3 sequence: CAWSVRGDEQYF. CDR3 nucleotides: TGTGCCTGGAGTGTACGGGGGGACGAGCAGTACTTC.

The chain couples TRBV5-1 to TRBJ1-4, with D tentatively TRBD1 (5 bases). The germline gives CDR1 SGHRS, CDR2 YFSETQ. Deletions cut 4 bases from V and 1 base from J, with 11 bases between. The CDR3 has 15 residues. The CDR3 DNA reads TGCGCCAGCAGCCGAGGGAGGGGAACTAATGAAAAACTGTTTTTT. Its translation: CASSRGRGTNEKLFF.

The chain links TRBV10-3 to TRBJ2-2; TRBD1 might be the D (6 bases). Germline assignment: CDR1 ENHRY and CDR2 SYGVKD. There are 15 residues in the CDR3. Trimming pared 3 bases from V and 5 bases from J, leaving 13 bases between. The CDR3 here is CAISDSGQVTGELFF. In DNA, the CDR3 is TGTGCCATCAGTGATTCGGGACAAGTGACCGGGGAGCTGTTTTTT.

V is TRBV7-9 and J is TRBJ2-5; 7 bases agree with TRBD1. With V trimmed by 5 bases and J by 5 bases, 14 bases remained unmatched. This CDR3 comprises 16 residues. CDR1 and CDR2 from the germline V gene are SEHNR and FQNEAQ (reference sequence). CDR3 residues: CASSPTGKRLSETQYF. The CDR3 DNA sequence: TGTGCCAGCAGCCCGACAGGGAAACGTTTGTCGGAGACCCAGTACTTC.

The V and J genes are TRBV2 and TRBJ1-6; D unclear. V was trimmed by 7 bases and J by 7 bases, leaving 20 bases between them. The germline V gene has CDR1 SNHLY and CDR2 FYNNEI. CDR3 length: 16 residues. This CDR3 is CASNGGARAPNSPLHF. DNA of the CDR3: TGTGCCAGCAATGGAGGAGCCAGAGCGCCAAATTCACCCCTCCACTTT.